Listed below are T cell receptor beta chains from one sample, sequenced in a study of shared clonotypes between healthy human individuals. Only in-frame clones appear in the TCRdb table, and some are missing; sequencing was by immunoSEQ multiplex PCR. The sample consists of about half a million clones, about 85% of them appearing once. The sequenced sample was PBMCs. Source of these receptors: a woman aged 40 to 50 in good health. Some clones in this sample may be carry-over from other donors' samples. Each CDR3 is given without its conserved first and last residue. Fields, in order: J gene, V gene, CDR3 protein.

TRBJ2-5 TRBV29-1 SVVPQGQTQY
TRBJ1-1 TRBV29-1 SIVLTRGGIEAF
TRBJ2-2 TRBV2 ASRETSGELF
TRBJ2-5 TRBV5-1 ASSLEAEETQY
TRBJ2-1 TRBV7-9 ASSSFTSGSDEQF
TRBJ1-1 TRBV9 ASSVGAGSTEAF
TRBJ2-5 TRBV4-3 ASSQGLGGETQY
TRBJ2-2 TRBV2 ASSGERGRTGELF
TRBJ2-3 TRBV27 ASKNEGPTDTQY
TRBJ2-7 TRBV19 ASSKDRASNEQY
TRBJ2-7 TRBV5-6 ASSHPAAGEQY
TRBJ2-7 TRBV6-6 ASSYLQGIYEQY